This record concerns one T cell receptor (beta chain) sequence. The antigen it recognizes is unknown. The input lacks base qualities; no much larger clone sits a single base away. The ViraFEST assay stimulated PBMC with viral peptide pools and then used TCR sequencing to identify antigen-specific CD4+ T cell clonotypes by expansion. After around 11 days of culture, CD4+ T cells were isolated with the EasySep CD4+ T cell isolation kit. PCR-confirmed SARS-CoV-2 infection had occurred in convalescent patients between March and December 2020, before the Alpha, Beta and Delta variants emerged in the United States. Each well held 1.5 million to 2 million PBMC cultured in IMDM containing around 5.1% human AB serum, roughly 9.6 IU/ml IL-2 and gentamicin, along with about 9.3 ug/ml peptides. Half of the culture medium was replaced with fresh IL-2-containing medium on days 3 and 7. Unless noted otherwise, every peptide stimulation condition was grown in triplicate wells. PBMC were separated from whole blood using Ficoll-Paque Plus gradient centrifugation and were then either cryopreserved at -140C or used fresh. Genomic DNA was extracted from cultured CD4+ T cells with the QIAamp micro DNA kit.

The sample is drawn from a study of vaccination effects on CD4 cells after COVID-19 (dated by TCRdb to between 2022 and 2023). For the study in its entirety: Each participant received two doses of an mRNA SARS-CoV-2 vaccine, either BNT162b2 or mRNA-1273. Pre-vaccine samples were collected from two convalescent patients 16 days and one week before the first dose, corresponding to 142 and 148 days after COVID-19 diagnosis. In both COVID-19 convalescent patients and infection-naive vaccine recipients, the study compared SARS-CoV-2 spike-specific CD4+ TCR repertoires from before mRNA vaccination with those from after it. A total of 10 COVID-19 convalescent patients and a few SARS-CoV-2-naive healthy vaccine recipients were included in the full study. Cultures from other donors in the study were sequenced with the Oncomine TCR Beta short-read assay on an Illumina iSeq 100.

Library preparation used the immunoSEQ multiplex PCR assay. DNA from the CD4+ T cells that had been cultured and isolated underwent TCR beta CDR3 sequencing. Processing in the source paper ran as follows. Non-productive TCR sequences were removed, reads were trimmed to the CDR3 region, and CDR3s of at least 7 amino acids were retained. The MANAFEST web app was used to pick out antigen-specific clonotypes by comparing their expansion in peptide wells with that in reference cultures. To count as positive, a clone had to show expansion at FDR<0.05 compared with the reference and with all other wells, an odds ratio above 5, and a frequency above 0.1% in two replicate wells. A clonotype was defined as cross-reactive if the clonotype was significantly expanded both in SARS-CoV-2 spike wells and in at least one common cold coronavirus spike condition. CDR3 similarity was assessed by Levenshtein distance with the stringdist R package, and unrooted trees were built with ape in R 3.6.1. The source is immuneACCESS, and TCRdb retained only in-frame sequences with V and J called. Part of the clones is not carried over; for the studies checked, unresolved V genes explain less than half of this, and the remainder is unexplained. That table supplies the V and J calls and clone size; D and trimming were determined from the DNA. In this sample the table shows some 40,000 clones, around 75% of which occur a single time. Of the sample, roughly 33% is held by the ten largest clones.

Trimming takes 2 bases off V and 6 bases off J; junction bases not matched to a gene: 7. The germline V gene specifies SGHVS as CDR1 and FQNEAQ as CDR2. Counted from cysteine to phenylalanine, this CDR3 has 16 amino acids. Just CDR3 DNA is preserved here, 48 bases in frame from base 1. General conclusions and limits of the study: Among convalescent patients, the spike-reactive repertoire after vaccination was made up mainly of new vaccine-induced clones that were largely distinct from the clones induced by infection. The study was limited by a small number of convalescent patients and lacked early post-infection timepoints. Marked clonal contraction was observed in both infection-induced and vaccine-induced clones at late post-vaccination timepoints, consistent with waning T cell responses.

The clonotype was recovered from a human donor who had a prior SARS-CoV-2 infection. This specimen consisted of CD4+ T cells from PBMCs cultured with a peptide pool, obtained before COVID-19 vaccination. The receptor chain draws on TRBV7-8 and TRBJ2-3, with 11 central nucleotides matching TRBD2. The CDR3 is CASSLQVAGGGDTQYF. The DNA sequence follows: TGTGCCAGCAGCTTACAAGTAGCGGGGGGGGGTGATACGCAGTATTTT.